This TCR beta chain was captured in a study of T cell responses to AZD1222 COVID-19 vaccine. Study as a whole: Both about-4-week and about-12-week second-dose recipients were combined. Overall study results and limits: Donors were largely white British and mainly female; clonal diversity was possibly underestimated.

Using immunoSEQ multiplex PCR, the repertoire was profiled, and TCRdb retains in-frame clones only, with some absent. The sample records about 120,000 clones, about nine tenths being singletons. The CDR3 sequence is 14 residues long. Germline values: CDR1 SQVTM, CDR2 ANQGSEA. The ends lost 7 bases at V and 0 bases at J; junction bases unmatched: 4. As concerns this clone: Its matching antigen is unknown.

This specimen consisted of peripheral blood, obtained on day 0 of AZD1222 vaccination. This rearrangement joins TRBV29-1 to TRBJ2-3; 10 nucleotides agree with TRBD2. The receptor was isolated from an adult in good health. In nucleotides, the CDR3 is TGCAGCGCCGCACTAGCGGGGAGCACAGATACGCAGTATTTT. This sequence encodes CSAALAGSTDTQYF.